A selection of T cell receptor beta chains follows, all from one sample in a study of technical replicates of blood from several donors. The protocol was immunoSEQ multiplex PCR, while the TCRdb copy is restricted to in-frame clones and leaves out a portion. The sample includes approximately 13,000 clones, around 80% of them seen just once. The sample taken for sequencing was PBMCs. The receptor set was obtained from a human donor in good health. CDR3s include the opening cysteine and the closing phenylalanine or tryptophan. Each record gives: D gene, V gene, J gene, clone size, CDR3 protein, CDR3 DNA. The D gene is left open where the match is weak. For some rows the clone size is stated as once, few or many, or as a class when expanded; others skip it.

d_gene: .
v_gene: TRBV6-5
j_gene: TRBJ2-7
abundance: .
CDR3aa: CASSRTEGSYEQYF
CDR3nt: TGTGCCAGCAGTCGGACAGAGGGATCCTACGAGCAGTACTTC

d_gene: .
v_gene: TRBV27
j_gene: TRBJ2-1
abundance: .
CDR3aa: CASQPRGQGGDEQFF
CDR3nt: TGTGCCAGCCAACCTAGGGGGCAGGGCGGGGATGAGCAGTTCTTC

d_gene: TRBD1
v_gene: TRBV5-1
j_gene: TRBJ2-7
abundance: .
CDR3aa: CASSLGQGSSYEQYF
CDR3nt: TGCGCCAGCAGCTTGGGACAGGGAAGCTCCTACGAGCAGTACTTC

d_gene: .
v_gene: TRBV7-8
j_gene: TRBJ1-5
abundance: .
CDR3aa: CASSLGGLGNQPQHF
CDR3nt: TGTGCCAGCAGCTTGGGGGGTCTCGGCAATCAGCCCCAGCATTTT

d_gene: .
v_gene: TRBV18
j_gene: TRBJ1-4
abundance: .
CDR3aa: CASSPPSEFRGAEKLFF
CDR3nt: TGTGCCAGCTCACCACCTTCTGAGTTTAGGGGTGCGGAAAAACTGTTTTTT

d_gene: TRBD2
v_gene: TRBV5-1
j_gene: TRBJ2-3
abundance: .
CDR3aa: CASSLGFGGGTDTQYF
CDR3nt: TGCGCCAGCAGCTTGGGATTCGGGGGGGGAACAGATACGCAGTATTTT

d_gene: .
v_gene: TRBV29-1
j_gene: TRBJ2-1
abundance: .
CDR3aa: CSVDILGGSSYNEQFF
CDR3nt: TGCAGCGTTGATATATTGGGGGGAAGCTCCTACAATGAGCAGTTCTTC

d_gene: TRBD1
v_gene: TRBV19
j_gene: TRBJ2-7
abundance: .
CDR3aa: CASREHRGYEQYF
CDR3nt: TGTGCCAGTAGAGAGCACAGGGGCTACGAGCAGTACTTC

d_gene: TRBD1
v_gene: TRBV10-1
j_gene: TRBJ1-4
abundance: .
CDR3aa: CASSPDRGREKLFF
CDR3nt: TGCGCCAGCAGTCCGGACAGGGGGCGTGAAAAACTGTTTTTT

d_gene: TRBD1
v_gene: TRBV6-1
j_gene: TRBJ1-1
abundance: few
CDR3aa: CASRVGQGAVPEAFF
CDR3nt: TGTGCCAGCAGGGTAGGACAGGGGGCTGTTCCTGAAGCTTTCTTT

d_gene: .
v_gene: TRBV18
j_gene: TRBJ1-4
abundance: .
CDR3aa: CASSPSRVPNEKLFF
CDR3nt: TGTGCCAGCTCACCAAGCAGGGTTCCTAATGAAAAACTGTTTTTT

d_gene: TRBD2
v_gene: TRBV7-3
j_gene: TRBJ2-3
abundance: .
CDR3aa: CASSLREADTQYF
CDR3nt: TGTGCCAGCAGCTTGCGGGAGGCAGATACGCAGTATTTT

d_gene: .
v_gene: TRBV7-9
j_gene: TRBJ1-1
abundance: .
CDR3aa: CASVWLTSNTEAFF
CDR3nt: TGTGCCAGCGTCTGGTTGACATCGAACACTGAAGCTTTCTTT

d_gene: TRBD1
v_gene: TRBV6-5
j_gene: TRBJ2-1
abundance: few
CDR3aa: CASSSRQGASNEQFF
CDR3nt: TGTGCCAGCAGTTCAAGACAGGGGGCTTCCAATGAGCAGTTCTTC

d_gene: TRBD2
v_gene: TRBV10-3
j_gene: TRBJ2-1
abundance: .
CDR3aa: CAISEGTSGSSYNEQFF
CDR3nt: TGTGCCATCAGTGAGGGGACTAGCGGGAGCTCCTACAATGAGCAGTTCTTC

d_gene: .
v_gene: TRBV7-8
j_gene: TRBJ2-7
abundance: .
CDR3aa: CASSSRGFPYEQYF
CDR3nt: TGTGCCAGCAGCAGCAGAGGGTTTCCCTACGAGCAGTACTTC

d_gene: .
v_gene: TRBV13
j_gene: TRBJ1-1
abundance: .
CDR3aa: CASSLTPSYTVNTEAFF
CDR3nt: TGTGCCAGCAGCTTAACCCCATCCTATACAGTGAACACTGAAGCTTTCTTT

d_gene: TRBD2
v_gene: TRBV2
j_gene: TRBJ2-1
abundance: .
CDR3aa: CASMAGLAVIEQFF
CDR3nt: TGTGCCAGCATGGCGGGACTAGCGGTGATTGAGCAGTTCTTC

d_gene: .
v_gene: TRBV11-2
j_gene: TRBJ2-7
abundance: .
CDR3aa: CASSVGPEQYF
CDR3nt: TGTGCCAGCAGCGTAGGGCCCGAGCAGTACTTC

d_gene: .
v_gene: TRBV5-5
j_gene: TRBJ2-7
abundance: few
CDR3aa: CASSLAFAYEQYF
CDR3nt: TGTGCCAGCAGCTTGGCTTTCGCGTACGAGCAGTACTTC

d_gene: TRBD1
v_gene: TRBV30
j_gene: TRBJ1-5
abundance: .
CDR3aa: CAWTKQGNQPQHF
CDR3nt: TGTGCCTGGACCAAACAGGGGAATCAGCCCCAGCATTTT

d_gene: TRBD2
v_gene: TRBV5-4
j_gene: TRBJ2-3
abundance: .
CDR3aa: CASSLFAGGSTDTQYF
CDR3nt: TGTGCCAGCAGCTTGTTTGCGGGAGGGAGCACAGATACGCAGTATTTT

d_gene: .
v_gene: TRBV19
j_gene: TRBJ2-1
abundance: .
CDR3aa: CASRIPGSFNEQFF
CDR3nt: TGTGCCAGTAGGATCCCGGGGAGTTTCAATGAGCAGTTCTTC

d_gene: .
v_gene: TRBV15
j_gene: TRBJ2-7
abundance: few
CDR3aa: CATSQSSGYEQYF
CDR3nt: TGTGCCACCAGCCAGAGTAGCGGATACGAGCAGTACTTC

d_gene: TRBD2
v_gene: TRBV5-1
j_gene: TRBJ2-3
abundance: once
CDR3aa: CASSLGPSGSTDTQYF
CDR3nt: TGCGCCAGCAGCTTGGGCCCTAGCGGGAGTACAGATACGCAGTATTTT

d_gene: .
v_gene: TRBV7-9
j_gene: TRBJ2-7
abundance: .
CDR3aa: CASSLVGSGDEQYF
CDR3nt: TGTGCCAGCAGCTTAGTGGGGTCAGGGGATGAGCAGTACTTC

d_gene: .
v_gene: TRBV27
j_gene: TRBJ2-7
abundance: once
CDR3aa: CASSLTVLSPGESYEQYF
CDR3nt: TGTGCCAGCAGTTTAACCGTTCTATCTCCAGGGGAGTCGTACGAGCAGTACTTC

d_gene: .
v_gene: TRBV18
j_gene: TRBJ1-4
abundance: few
CDR3aa: CASSPLQGRNEKLFF
CDR3nt: TGTGCCAGCTCACCACTCCAGGGCCGAAATGAAAAACTGTTTTTT

d_gene: .
v_gene: TRBV28
j_gene: TRBJ1-2
abundance: .
CDR3aa: CASSGGGSYGYTF
CDR3nt: TGTGCCAGTAGCGGAGGTGGGAGCTATGGCTACACCTTC